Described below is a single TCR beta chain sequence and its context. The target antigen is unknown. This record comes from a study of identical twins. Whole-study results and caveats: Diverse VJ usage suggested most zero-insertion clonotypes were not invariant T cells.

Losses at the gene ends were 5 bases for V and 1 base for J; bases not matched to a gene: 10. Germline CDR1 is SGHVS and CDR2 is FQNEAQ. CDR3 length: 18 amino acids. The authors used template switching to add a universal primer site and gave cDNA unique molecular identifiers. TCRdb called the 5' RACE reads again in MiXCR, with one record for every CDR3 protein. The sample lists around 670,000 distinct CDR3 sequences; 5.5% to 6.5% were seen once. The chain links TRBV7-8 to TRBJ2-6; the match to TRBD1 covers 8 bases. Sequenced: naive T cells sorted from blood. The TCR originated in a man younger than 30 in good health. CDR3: CASSNDRGGWSGANVLTF. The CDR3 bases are TGTGCCAGCAGCAACGACAGGGGCGGTTGGTCTGGGGCCAACGTCCTGACTTTC.